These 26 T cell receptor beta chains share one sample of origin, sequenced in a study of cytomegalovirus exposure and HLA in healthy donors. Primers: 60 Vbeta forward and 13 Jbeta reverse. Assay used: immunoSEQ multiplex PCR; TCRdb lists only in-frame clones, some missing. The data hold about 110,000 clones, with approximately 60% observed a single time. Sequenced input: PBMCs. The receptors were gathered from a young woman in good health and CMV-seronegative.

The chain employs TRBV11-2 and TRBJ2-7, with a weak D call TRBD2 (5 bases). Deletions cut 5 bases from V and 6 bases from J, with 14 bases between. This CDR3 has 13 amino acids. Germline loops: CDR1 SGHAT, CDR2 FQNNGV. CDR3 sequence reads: CASSQSGKSEQYF. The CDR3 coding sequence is TGTGCCAGCAGCCAATCCGGGAAGAGCGAGCAGTACTTC. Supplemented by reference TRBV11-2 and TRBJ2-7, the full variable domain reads EAGVAQSPRYKIIEKRQSVAFWCNPISGHATLYWYQQILGQGPKLLIQFQNNGVVDDSQLPKDRFSAERLKGVDSTLKIQPAKLEDSAVYLCASSQSGKSEQYFGPGTRLTVT.

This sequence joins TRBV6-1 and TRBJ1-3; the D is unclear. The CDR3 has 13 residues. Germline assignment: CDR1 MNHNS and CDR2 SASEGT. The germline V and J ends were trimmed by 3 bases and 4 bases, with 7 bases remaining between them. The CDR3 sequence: CASSEVEGNTIYF. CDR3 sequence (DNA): TGTGCCAGCAGTGAGGTTGAGGGAAACACCATATATTTT.

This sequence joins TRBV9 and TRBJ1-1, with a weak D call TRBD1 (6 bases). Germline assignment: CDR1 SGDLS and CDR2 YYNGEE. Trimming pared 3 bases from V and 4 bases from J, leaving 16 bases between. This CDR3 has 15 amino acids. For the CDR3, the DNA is TGTGCCAGCAGCGCCGAACCGGGACACCCCACTGAAGCTTTCTTT. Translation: CASSAEPGHPTEAFF.

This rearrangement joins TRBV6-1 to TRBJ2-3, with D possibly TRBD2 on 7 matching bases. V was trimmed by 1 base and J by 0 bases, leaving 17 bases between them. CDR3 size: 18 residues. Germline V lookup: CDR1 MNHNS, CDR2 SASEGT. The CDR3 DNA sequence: TGTGCCAGCAGTGAAGAACCCGGGGGGCCGTTGAGCACAGATACGCAGTATTTT. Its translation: CASSEEPGGPLSTDTQYF.

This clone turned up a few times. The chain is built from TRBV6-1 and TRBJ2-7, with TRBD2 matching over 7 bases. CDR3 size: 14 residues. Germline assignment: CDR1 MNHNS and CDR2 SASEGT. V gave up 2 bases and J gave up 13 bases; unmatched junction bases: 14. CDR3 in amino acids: CASSERGGRDRQYF. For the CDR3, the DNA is TGTGCCAGCAGTGAAAGGGGTGGGAGGGACCGACAATACTTC.

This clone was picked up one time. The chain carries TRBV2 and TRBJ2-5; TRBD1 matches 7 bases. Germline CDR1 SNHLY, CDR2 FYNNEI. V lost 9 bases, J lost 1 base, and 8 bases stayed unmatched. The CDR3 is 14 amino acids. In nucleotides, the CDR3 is TGTGCCAGTAACTTAGACAGGGCCCAAGAGACCCAGTACTTC. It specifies CASNLDRAQETQYF.

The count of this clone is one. The CDR3 DNA reads TGCGCCAGCAGCTTGGAGGCAGCGAATGAAAAACTGTTTTTT. This translates into CASSLEAANEKLFF. This chain uses TRBV5-1 with TRBJ1-4; D uncertain. The CDR3 length is 14 residues. Trimming shortened V by 0 bases and J by 5 bases, and 8 bases separated the two germline ends. The germline gives CDR1 SGHRS, CDR2 YFSETQ.

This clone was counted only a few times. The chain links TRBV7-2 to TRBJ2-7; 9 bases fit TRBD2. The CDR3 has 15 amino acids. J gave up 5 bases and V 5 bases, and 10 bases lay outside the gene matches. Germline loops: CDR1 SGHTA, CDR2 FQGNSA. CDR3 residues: CASSPGLARLNEQYF. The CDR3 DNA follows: TGTGCCAGCAGCCCTGGACTAGCGCGATTGAACGAGCAGTACTTC.

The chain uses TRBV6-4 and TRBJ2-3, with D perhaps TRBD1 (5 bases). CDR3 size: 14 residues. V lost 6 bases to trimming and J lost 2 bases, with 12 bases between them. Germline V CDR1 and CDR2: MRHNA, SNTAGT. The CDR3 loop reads CASRADRDTDTQYF. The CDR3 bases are TGTGCCAGCAGGGCCGACAGAGACACAGATACGCAGTATTTT.

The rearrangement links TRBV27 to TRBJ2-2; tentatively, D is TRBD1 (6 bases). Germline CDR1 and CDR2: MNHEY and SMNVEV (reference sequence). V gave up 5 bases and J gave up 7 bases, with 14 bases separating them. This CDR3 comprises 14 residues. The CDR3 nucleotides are TGTGCCAGCAGTATGGGACATGGCTTCGGGGAGCTGTTTTTT. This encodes CASSMGHGFGELFF.

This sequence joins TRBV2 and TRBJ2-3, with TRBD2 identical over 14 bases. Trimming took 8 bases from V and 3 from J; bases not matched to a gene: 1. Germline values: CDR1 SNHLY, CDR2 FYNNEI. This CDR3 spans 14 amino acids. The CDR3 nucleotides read TGTGCCAGCGGGACTAGCGGGAGTACAGATACGCAGTATTTT. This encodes CASGTSGSTDTQYF.

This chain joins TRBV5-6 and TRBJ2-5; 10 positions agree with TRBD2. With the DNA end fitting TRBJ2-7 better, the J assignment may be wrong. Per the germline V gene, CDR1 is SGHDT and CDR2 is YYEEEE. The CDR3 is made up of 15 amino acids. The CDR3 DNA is TGTGCCAGCAGCTTAGATTCTAGCGGGAGCAACGAGCAGTACTTC. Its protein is CASSLDSSGSNEQYF.

CDR3 in amino acids: CAPPGFNEKLFF. As DNA, the CDR3 is TGTGCTCCACCGGGTTTTAATGAAAAACTGTTTTTT. This chain connects TRBV7-7 to TRBJ1-4; D gene unclear. The CDR3 totals 12 residues. In germline, CDR1 is SSHAT, CDR2 FNYEAQ (reference sequence).

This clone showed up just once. CDR3 sequence reads: CASSLVWQGGTEAFF. Written as DNA, the CDR3 is TGTGCCAGCAGCTTAGTCTGGCAGGGCGGCACTGAAGCTTTCTTT. The rearrangement uses TRBV7-2 and TRBJ1-1; D may be TRBD1 (5 bases). The germline V gene has CDR1 SGHTA and CDR2 FQGNSA. Trimming cost V 1 base and J 4 bases, with 13 bases left between them. The CDR3 is 15 amino acids.

The CDR3 bases are TGTGCCAGCAGCTTAGAAGCGGGGCAGAATAATGAAAAACTGTTTTTT. This gives the protein CASSLEAGQNNEKLFF. The J gene is TRBJ1-4, the V gene TRBV7-6; a possible D gene is TRBD1 (5 bases). The CDR3 loop spans 16 amino acids. V gave up 1 base and J gave up 4 bases, with 13 bases separating them. Germline CDR1 is SGHVS and CDR2 is FNYEAQ.

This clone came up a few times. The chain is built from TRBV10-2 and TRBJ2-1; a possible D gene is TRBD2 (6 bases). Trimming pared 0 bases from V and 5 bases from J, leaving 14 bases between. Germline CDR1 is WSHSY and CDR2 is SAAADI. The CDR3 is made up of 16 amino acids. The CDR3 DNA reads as TGCGCCAGCAGTGAGTCAAGAGTTTGGAGGGACAATGAGCAGTTCTTC. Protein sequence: CASSESRVWRDNEQFF.

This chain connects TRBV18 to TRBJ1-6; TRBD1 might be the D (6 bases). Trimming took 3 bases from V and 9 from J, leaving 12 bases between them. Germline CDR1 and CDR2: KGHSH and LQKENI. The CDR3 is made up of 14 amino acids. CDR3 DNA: TGTGCCAGCTCACCTGGACAGCATACTTCACCCCTCCACTTT. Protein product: CASSPGQHTSPLHF.

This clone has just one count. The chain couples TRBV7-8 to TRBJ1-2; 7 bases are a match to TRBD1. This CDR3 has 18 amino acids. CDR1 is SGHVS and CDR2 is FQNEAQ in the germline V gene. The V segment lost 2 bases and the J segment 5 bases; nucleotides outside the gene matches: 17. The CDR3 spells CASSLLTGADHGPYGYTF. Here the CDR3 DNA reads TGTGCCAGCAGCTTATTAACAGGGGCAGATCACGGGCCTTATGGCTACACCTTC.

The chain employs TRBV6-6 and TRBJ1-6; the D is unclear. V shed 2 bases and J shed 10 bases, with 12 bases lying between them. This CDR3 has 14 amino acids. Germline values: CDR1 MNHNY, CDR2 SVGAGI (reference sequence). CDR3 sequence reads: CASSYVRLESPLHF. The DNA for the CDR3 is TGTGCCAGCAGTTACGTCAGACTGGAATCACCCCTCCACTTT.

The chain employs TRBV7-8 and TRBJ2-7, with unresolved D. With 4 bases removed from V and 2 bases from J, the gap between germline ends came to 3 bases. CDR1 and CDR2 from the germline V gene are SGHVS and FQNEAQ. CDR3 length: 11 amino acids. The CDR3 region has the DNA TGTGCCAGCAGCTCCGCCTACGAGCAGTACTTC. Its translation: CASSSAYEQYF.

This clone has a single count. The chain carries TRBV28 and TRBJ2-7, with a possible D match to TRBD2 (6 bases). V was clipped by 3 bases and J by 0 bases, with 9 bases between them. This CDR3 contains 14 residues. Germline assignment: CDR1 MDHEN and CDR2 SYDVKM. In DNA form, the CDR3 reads TGTGCCAGCAGTTTTGGGGGGTTCTCCTACGAGCAGTACTTC. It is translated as CASSFGGFSYEQYF.

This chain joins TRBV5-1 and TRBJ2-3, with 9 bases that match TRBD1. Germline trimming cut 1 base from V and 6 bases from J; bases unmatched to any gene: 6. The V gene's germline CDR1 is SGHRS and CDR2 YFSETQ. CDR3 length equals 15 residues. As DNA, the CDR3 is TGCGCCAGCAGCTTGCTGGGACAGGGATCGGATACGCAGTATTTT. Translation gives CASSLLGQGSDTQYF.

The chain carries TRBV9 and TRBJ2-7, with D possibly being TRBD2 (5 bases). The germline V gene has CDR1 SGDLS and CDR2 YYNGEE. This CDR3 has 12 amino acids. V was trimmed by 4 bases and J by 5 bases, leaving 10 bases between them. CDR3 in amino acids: CASSPDWDEQYF. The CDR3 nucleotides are TGTGCCAGCAGCCCGGACTGGGACGAGCAGTACTTC.

In DNA form, the CDR3 reads TGTGCCAGCAGTGCCGGGACAGTGAACACTGAAGCTTTCTTT. Its translation: CASSAGTVNTEAFF. This chain joins TRBV6-5 and TRBJ1-1; 7 bases are a match to TRBD1. The CDR3 is 14 amino acids. Germline V gene sequence: CDR1 MNHEY, CDR2 SVGAGI. With V trimmed by 5 bases and J by 0 bases, 3 bases remained unmatched.

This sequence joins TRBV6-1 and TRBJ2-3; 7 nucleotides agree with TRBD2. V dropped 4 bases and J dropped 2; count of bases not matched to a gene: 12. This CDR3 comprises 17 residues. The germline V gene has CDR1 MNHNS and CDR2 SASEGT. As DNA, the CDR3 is TGTGCCAGCAGTGTCAAATCCAGCGGGAAGATCACAGATACGCAGTATTTT. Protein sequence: CASSVKSSGKITDTQYF.

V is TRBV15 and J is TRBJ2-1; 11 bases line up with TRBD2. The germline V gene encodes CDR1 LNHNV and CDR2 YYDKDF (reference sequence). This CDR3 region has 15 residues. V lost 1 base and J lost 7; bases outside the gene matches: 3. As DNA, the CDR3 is TGTGCCACCAGCAGAGGTAGCGGGAGGGGGAATGAGCAGTTCTTC. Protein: CATSRGSGRGNEQFF.